This record looks at one T cell receptor (beta chain) sequence and its context. Antigen: not known. The germline gives CDR1 SGHAT, CDR2 FQNNGV. Trimming shortened V by 7 bases and J by 3 bases, and 15 bases separated the two germline ends. CDR3 length: 15 amino acids. Researchers ran the PCR with 60 Vbeta and 13 Jbeta primers. The method was immunoSEQ multiplex PCR; TCRdb's version includes in-frame clones alone and lacks a portion of them. The data contain 200,000 to 250,000 clones, under 80% of them singletons. These data originate in a study of cytomegalovirus exposure and HLA in healthy donors. Broader study findings: Relative to the approximately 660-donor mean, N-insertions were reportedly fewer in an Asian-associated ancestry cluster in a later analysis. Earlier analysis yielded a pattern in which most TCR beta V segments were productive about 90% or about 30% of the time. An apparent linkage of common viral pathogens to several of the most significant clusters emerged in a later analysis. Judged likely to be a sequencing artifact was a cluster of highly shared sequence variants.

The chain couples TRBV11-2 to TRBJ2-2; D is perhaps TRBD1 (6 bases). This clonotype was obtained from a woman aged 30 to 39 in good health and CMV-seronegative. The sequencing sample was made of PBMCs. This CDR3 is CASKITGRYTGELFF. The CDR3 coding sequence is TGTGCCAGCAAAATAACAGGGAGATACACCGGGGAGCTGTTTTTT.